These 30 T cell receptor beta chains were sequenced from one sample in a study of blood T cells in healthy people across ages. Together with a sample-barcoded 5' primer, a J-beta primer mix was included in a second PCR lasting about 6 to 11 cycles. TCRdb passed the 5' RACE reads through MiXCR, listing each CDR3 protein once. The table has about 1 million distinct CDR3 sequences, around 45% seen once. The specimen sequenced was blood. Receptors originate from a woman in her sixties or seventies in good health.

The chain recombines TRBV13 with TRBJ2-1; possibly TRBD2 for D (6 bases). The CDR3 covers 15 residues. Germline values: CDR1 PRHDT, CDR2 FYEKMQ (reference sequence). Trimming shortened V by 0 bases and J by 5 bases, and 11 bases separated the two germline ends. CDR3 nucleotides: TGTGCCAGCAGCTTAGGTTTAGCGGAGGACAATGAGCAGTTCTTC. This translates into CASSLGLAEDNEQFF.

In its sample, this clonotype was seen a few times. The V gene is TRBV6-1, the J gene TRBJ2-7; 9 positions agree with TRBD1. The CDR3 is 17 residues long. V lost 1 base to trimming and J lost 1 base; unmatched junction nucleotides: 8. Germline V gene lookup returns CDR1 MNHNS and CDR2 SASEGT. The CDR3 spells CASSEGRGTGSSYEQYF. The CDR3 DNA follows: TGTGCCAGCAGTGAAGGGAGAGGGACAGGGAGTTCCTACGAGCAGTACTTC.

In this sample, this clonotype turned up a few times. The rearrangement joins TRBV7-9 to TRBJ2-3, with D perhaps matching TRBD1 or TRBD2 (5 bases each). In germline, CDR1 is SEHNR, CDR2 FQNEAQ (reference sequence). Trimming took 11 bases from V and 1 from J, leaving 13 bases between them. The CDR3 runs 13 residues. CDR3 protein: CAPEGPGTDTQYF. CDR3 nucleotides: TGTGCCCCTGAGGGGCCCGGCACAGATACGCAGTATTTT.

This clonotype was seen a handful of times. The J gene is TRBJ1-2, the V gene TRBV27; D is possibly TRBD1 (6 bases). This CDR3 spans 16 amino acids. Germline-derived CDR1 and CDR2 are MNHEY and SMNVEV (reference sequence). V gave up 5 bases and J gave up 4 bases, with 20 bases separating them. The DNA of the CDR3 is TGTGCCAGCAGTCCCTACCCGGGACACCGGGGCTATGGCTACACCTTC. It encodes CASSPYPGHRGYGYTF.

V and J are TRBV15 and TRBJ1-2; D is uncertain. Germline-derived CDR1 and CDR2 are LNHNV and YYDKDF (reference sequence). Trimming removed 4 bases from V and 0 bases from J, with 12 bases in between. The CDR3 contains 15 residues. The CDR3 nucleotides are TGTGCCACCAGCACTGGGGTCCTAGCTAACTATGGCTACACCTTC. Its protein is CATSTGVLANYGYTF. The full variable domain, completed using reference TRBV15 and TRBJ1-2, is DAMVIQNPRYQVTQFGKPVTLSCSQTLNHNVMYWYQQKSSQAPKLLFHYYDKDFNNEADTPDNFQSRRPNTSFCFLDIRSPGLGDTAMYLCATSTGVLANYGYTFGSGTRLTVV.

This rearrangement joins TRBV27 to TRBJ2-2; TRBD2 agrees at 10 bases. After removal of 5 bases from V and 4 bases from J, the junction contained 7 bases not matched to a gene. Looked up from germline, CDR1 is MNHEY and CDR2 is SMNVEV (reference sequence). The CDR3 spans 16 residues. The CDR3 reads CASSPASGRGTGELFF. Written as DNA, the CDR3 is TGTGCCAGCAGTCCCGCGAGCGGGAGGGGCACCGGGGAGCTGTTTTTT.

The chain links TRBV6-1 to TRBJ2-1, with D tentatively TRBD1 (6 bases). The length of the CDR3 is 13 residues. CDR1 is MNHNS and CDR2 is SASEGT in the germline V gene. The CDR3 here is CASDRSRGGEQFF. The CDR3 DNA is TGTGCTAGCGACAGGTCGAGGGGCGGTGAGCAGTTCTTC.

The V call is TRBV3-1, the J call TRBJ2-6; no firm D call. In germline, CDR1 is LGHDT, CDR2 YNNKEL (reference sequence). Trimming left V 2 bases short and J 2 bases short, with 10 bases between. The CDR3 runs to 16 residues. The CDR3 region is CASSQYISPGANVLTF. In DNA, the CDR3 is TGTGCCAGCAGCCAATACATCAGTCCTGGGGCCAACGTCCTGACTTTC.

The V gene is TRBV12-3 or TRBV12-4, the J gene TRBJ2-4; D may be TRBD2 (6 bases). V was cut by 1 base and J by 1 base, with 14 bases left in between. This CDR3 region has 17 residues. DNA for the CDR3: TGTGCCAGCAGTTTAGGTCTAGCGTTTAGGGCCAAAAACATTCAGTACTTC. Encoded protein: CASSLGLAFRAKNIQYF.

The chain is built from TRBV3-1 and TRBJ2-1, with 10 bases matching TRBD2. This CDR3 is built from 17 residues. V gave up 1 base and J gave up 8 bases; unmatched junction bases: 11. Germline CDR1 reads LGHDT; CDR2 reads YNNKEL (reference sequence). This CDR3 reads CASSQGIWKREGHEQFF. The CDR3 nucleotides read TGTGCCAGCAGCCAAGGCATATGGAAGCGGGAGGGCCATGAGCAGTTCTTC.

This clonotype was observed once. The chain couples TRBV28 to TRBJ1-4, with a possible D match to TRBD1 (5 bases). V was pared by 8 bases and J by 3 bases, with 22 bases between. This CDR3 contains 17 residues. The V gene's germline CDR1 is MDHEN and CDR2 SYDVKM. The chain's CDR3 is CASARELIGDANEKLFF. The CDR3 bases are TGTGCCAGCGCCAGGGAACTAATAGGCGATGCTAATGAAAAACTGTTTTTT.

This clonotype came up a few times. The chain is built from TRBV9 and TRBJ2-4; D may correspond to TRBD1 or TRBD2 (5 bases each). This CDR3 has 16 residues. V was clipped by 2 bases and J by 4 bases, with 16 bases between them. Germline-derived CDR1 and CDR2 are SGDLS and YYNGEE. CDR3 in amino acids: CASSVDPGTTKNIQYF. The CDR3 region has the DNA TGTGCCAGCAGCGTCGACCCCGGGACCACAAAAAACATTCAGTACTTC.

V is TRBV20-1 and J is TRBJ2-5, with a possible D match to TRBD2 (5 bases). V lost 5 bases, J lost 11 bases, and 24 bases lay in between. In germline, CDR1 is DFQATT, CDR2 SNEGSKA (reference sequence). CDR3 size: 14 residues. The CDR3 sequence: CSAPLLVGVAEQYF. The DNA for the CDR3 is TGCAGTGCTCCTCTACTAGTGGGAGTCGCTGAGCAGTACTTC.

The J gene is TRBJ2-3, the V gene TRBV7-2, with TRBD2 matching 10 bases. The V segment lost 1 base and the J segment 3 bases; nucleotides outside the gene matches: 10. Germline V gives CDR1 SGHTA, CDR2 FQGNSA. CDR3 length: 18 residues. The CDR3 DNA reads TGTGCCAGCAGCTTAGTTCCAGCGGGAGGGCCAAGGACAGATACGCAGTATTTT. It translates to CASSLVPAGGPRTDTQYF.

This clonotype was seen a handful of times. This chain links TRBV2 with TRBJ2-7, with TRBD2 matching 7 bases. V dropped 8 bases and J dropped 3; count of bases not matched to a gene: 7. Germline CDR1 is SNHLY and CDR2 is FYNNEI. This CDR3 has 13 amino acids. CDR3 sequence reads: CASSGGRYYEQYF. CDR3 bases: TGTGCCAGCTCCGGCGGGAGATACTACGAGCAGTACTTC.

The chain links TRBV2 to TRBJ2-3; TRBD2 matches 7 bases. V lost 6 bases to trimming and J lost 4 bases; unmatched junction nucleotides: 16. This CDR3 comprises 17 residues. Germline V gives CDR1 SNHLY, CDR2 FYNNEI. The DNA for the CDR3 is TGTGCCAGCAGGGCCCCCGGGACTATAAGACGGGCAGATACGCAGTATTTT. Protein sequence: CASRAPGTIRRADTQYF.

The chain is built from TRBV30 and TRBJ1-2; D gene ambiguous. Per germline, CDR1 GTSNPN and CDR2 SVGIG (reference sequence). Between the trimmed V and J ends, which lost 0 bases and 6 bases, there was a span of 11 bases. The CDR3 is 13 amino acids. This chain's CDR3 is CAWSVLEDHGYTF. CDR3 DNA: TGTGCCTGGAGTGTACTAGAGGATCATGGCTACACCTTC.

Note on this clonotype: This may arise from a read error, as a much more abundant clone is one base away. The V call is TRBV11-2, the J call TRBJ2-1, with D perhaps TRBD2 (6 bases). CDR1 and CDR2 (germline): SGHAT, FQNNGV. V shed 0 bases and J shed 2 bases, with 8 bases lying between them. The CDR3 runs 15 residues. This CDR3 is CASSLDGSPYNEQFF. CDR3 in DNA: TGTGCCAGCAGCTTAGACGGGAGCCCCTACAATGAGCAGTTCTTC. The entire variable domain, with the rest obtained from reference TRBV11-2 and TRBJ2-1, is as follows: EAGVAQSPRYKIIEKRQSVAFWCNPISGHATLYWYQQILGQGPKLLIQFQNNGVVDDSQLPKDRFSAERLKGVDSTLKIQPAKLEDSAVYLCASSLDGSPYNEQFFGPGTRLTVL.

The genes are TRBV4-1 and TRBJ2-7, with D tentatively TRBD2 (5 bases). CDR1 is MGHRA, CDR2 YSYEKL, per germline. V shed 5 bases and J shed 12 bases, with 26 bases lying between them. This CDR3 has 15 residues. The CDR3 loop is CASSKGFGVVETPYF. CDR3 nucleotides: TGCGCCAGCAGCAAAGGCTTCGGGGTAGTAGAGACCCCGTACTTC.

This clonotype has only a few counts. The J gene is TRBJ2-7, the V gene TRBV12-3 or TRBV12-4, with TRBD1 matching 7 bases. Trimming cost V 5 bases and J 2 bases; bases outside gene matches: 6. There are 14 residues in the CDR3. CDR3 DNA: TGTGCCAGCAGTACTACAGGGGTTCCCTACGAGCAGTACTTC. Translating gives CASSTTGVPYEQYF.

Comment on this clonotype: The germline gene is not matched at one end of the junction; a read error may be the cause. The chain recombines TRBV7-2 with TRBJ2-7; 8 bases are shared with TRBD1. TRBJ2-1 matches the DNA end more closely, so the J call is doubtful. In germline, CDR1 is SGHTA, CDR2 FQGNSA. The CDR3 totals 14 residues. CDR3 nucleotides: TGTGCCGGCAGCTTACGACAGGGGCTGGGAGGGCAGTTCTTC. Translating gives CAGSLRQGLGGQFF.

The chain is built from TRBV10-3 and TRBJ2-1, with D possibly being TRBD2 (5 bases). The DNA end lines up better with TRBJ2-7; the J call may be wrong. Germline V gene data show CDR1 as ENHRY and CDR2 as SYGVKD. The CDR3 consists of 14 residues. CDR3 nucleotides: TGTGCCACCCGATCGGGAAGCTCCTACAATGAGCAGTACTTC. Translated, it gives CATRSGSSYNEQYF.

The chain joins TRBV2 to TRBJ1-5; D is possibly TRBD1 (5 bases). CDR3 length equals 14 residues. Germline V gives CDR1 SNHLY, CDR2 FYNNEI. V was clipped by 5 bases and J by 3 bases, with 11 bases between them. The CDR3 here is CASSTGAPNQPQHF. CDR3 nucleotides: TGTGCCAGCAGTACTGGGGCCCCCAATCAGCCCCAGCATTTT.

This chain links TRBV3-1 with TRBJ2-2; no clear D. Deletions cut 2 bases from V and 1 base from J, with 5 bases between. CDR1 is LGHDT and CDR2 is YNNKEL in the germline V gene (reference sequence). The CDR3 extends over 14 amino acids. The chain's CDR3 is CASSQIVNTGELFF. CDR3 nucleotide sequence: TGTGCCAGCAGCCAAATCGTGAACACCGGGGAGCTGTTTTTT.

The sample holds a few counts of this clonotype. The chain carries TRBV5-6 and TRBJ2-4; 7 bases fit TRBD2. TRBJ2-5 explains the end of the DNA better; the J call may be wrong. The CDR3 covers 17 residues. The V gene's germline CDR1 is SGHDT and CDR2 YYEEEE. Here the CDR3 reads CASSLAWAGARGETQYF. The CDR3 region has the DNA TGTGCCAGCAGCTTGGCGTGGGCGGGAGCGCGTGGGGAGACCCAGTACTTC.

The chain is built from TRBV12-3 or TRBV12-4 and TRBJ2-5; the D gene is possibly TRBD1 (5 bases). This CDR3 has 13 residues. Trimming removed 6 bases at V and 2 bases at J, with 10 bases between. The chain's CDR3 is CASRGPVQETQYF. The DNA of the CDR3 is TGTGCCAGCAGGGGGCCCGTTCAAGAGACCCAGTACTTC.

The rearrangement uses TRBV20-1 and TRBJ2-7; D not resolved. The germline V and J ends were trimmed by 6 bases and 2 bases, with 14 bases remaining between them. Germline-derived CDR1 and CDR2 are DFQATT and SNEGSKA (reference sequence). The CDR3 extends over 13 amino acids. CDR3: CSASARPTYEQYF. For the CDR3, the DNA is TGCAGTGCATCGGCACGCCCCACCTACGAGCAGTACTTC.

This chain joins TRBV20-1 and TRBJ1-2; a weak D match, TRBD1 (6 bases). Germline V gene lookup returns CDR1 DFQATT and CDR2 SNEGSKA (reference sequence). Deletions cut 0 bases from V and 1 base from J, with 21 bases between. The CDR3 has 18 amino acids. CDR3 DNA sequence: TGCAGTGCTAGAGATAGGGCTTGGACAGCCCAAGATAACTATGGCTACACCTTC. Translated, it gives CSARDRAWTAQDNYGYTF.

The rearrangement uses TRBV20-1 and TRBJ2-4; the match to TRBD2 covers 9 bases. The CDR3 extends over 18 amino acids. With V trimmed by 4 bases and J by 0 bases, 13 bases remained unmatched. Germline V gene sequence: CDR1 DFQATT, CDR2 SNEGSKA (reference sequence). CDR3 sequence: CSATPGLAVPIAKNIQYF. CDR3 sequence (DNA): TGCAGTGCTACTCCGGGACTAGCTGTACCAATAGCCAAAAACATTCAGTACTTC.

This chain uses TRBV5-4 with TRBJ2-1, with 8 positions matching TRBD2. The CDR3 contains 17 residues. Germline CDR1 reads SGHNT; CDR2 reads YYREEE (reference sequence). V lost 3 bases and J lost 2; bases outside the gene matches: 10. CDR3 loop: CASSSPTAGVAYNEQFF. The CDR3 coding sequence is TGTGCCAGCAGCTCCCCCACAGCGGGAGTGGCCTACAATGAGCAGTTCTTC.